The 3 T cell receptor beta chains listed next were all sequenced from one sample in a study of T cells in localized non-small cell lung cancer. Produced via immunoSEQ multiplex PCR; TCRdb's table is partial and in-frame only. This sample has 14,000 to 15,000 clones, with more than 70% found just once. Sequencing was performed on peripheral blood, taken before any cancer treatment. These receptor sequences come from a woman aged 35 to 69 with stage I lung adenocarcinoma.

The chain joins TRBV12-5 to TRBJ2-1; D ambiguous. CDR3 size: 14 residues. Germline CDR1 and CDR2: LGHNT and FRNRAP. V lost 1 base and J lost 2, with 6 bases in between. The CDR3 loop is CASGLGTAYNEQFF. The CDR3 bases are TGTGCTAGTGGTTTGGGAACAGCCTACAATGAGCAGTTCTTC.

This sequence joins TRBV7-3 and TRBJ1-2; TRBD1 matches 7 bases. The V gene end was trimmed by 2 bases and the J gene end by 1 base; junction bases not matched to a gene: 4. CDR1 and CDR2 (germline): SGHTA, FQGTGA. There are 15 residues in the CDR3. As DNA, the CDR3 is TGTGCCAGCAGCTTAGCCGGGGACAGTAACTATGGCTACACCTTC. This sequence encodes CASSLAGDSNYGYTF.

V gene TRBV6-1 combines with J gene TRBJ1-4; 7 nucleotides line up with TRBD1. Looked up from germline, CDR1 is MNHNS and CDR2 is SASEGT. The CDR3 has 15 residues. V lost 5 bases to trimming and J lost 4 bases; unmatched junction nucleotides: 7. CDR3 bases: TGTGCCAGCAGTTCCTGGGGACAGATTAATGAAAAACTGTTTTTT. This gives the protein CASSSWGQINEKLFF.